The present entry profiles one T cell receptor (beta chain) with its context. At least ten counts were recorded for this clonotype. What antigen it recognizes has not been identified. Base qualities are not at hand, and no much larger clone is one base apart. Amplification of TCR beta CDR3 regions was carried out from RNA transcripts. A first-round RT-PCR of the TCR CDR3 used the HTBI primer set with the Qiagen OneStep RT-PCR kit. The libraries were constructed in a second round of multiplex PCR and then size-selected and purified. Sequencing of the libraries was done on an Illumina HiSeq2000 using paired-end 100 bp reads. Concerning the study's data processing: Raw data were processed with SOAPnuke, discarding reads with adapters, uncalled bases, mean Phred below 15, or no exact constant-primer or identifier match. COPE v1.2.5 was used to merge the high-quality paired reads, and each unique nucleotide sequence was defined as a clonotype. Clonotypes were aligned to IMGT TRBV, TRBD and TRBJ reference segments using MiTCR v1.1. Only V-J combinations with frequency above 0.0001, covering approximately 99% of repertoires, were analysed. The TCS score was defined as the ratio of F50 (clonal expansion) to E x V (chaos), calculated using BLOSUM62-based TCRdist between CDR3 peptides within each V-J. Welch's t-statistics and random forest reduced fewer than 600 V-J features to roughly 13, which were used in a naive Bayes classifier (R e1071). TCRdb reran the public reads through fastp at Q25 and MiXCR, keeping productive beta chains. Each entry merges the rows of one CDR3 protein and shows their most common DNA and genes. What appears here as the V and J calls and clone size reflects TCRdb's work, not the paper's. Present in this sample are 300,000 to 350,000 distinct CDR3 sequences, 18% of which were seen just once. The ten largest clones capture 15% to 19% of the sample.

These data are taken from a study of T cells in Graves' hyperthyroidism and ophthalmopathy (dated by TCRdb to the late 2010s). Notes on the research overall: Peripheral blood samples were taken at the time of initial diagnosis, prior to any treatment. To identify TCR V-J signatures that set the groups apart, the researchers used a discovery cohort of 90 to 100 patients, made up of roughly 40 with Graves' ophthalmopathy and 55 to 65 with stable Graves' hyperthyroidism. An independent validation cohort of fewer than 20 hyperthyroidism patients and approximately 17 patients who later progressed to ophthalmopathy tested prospective prediction of ophthalmopathy. For training and testing, the 80 to 100 patients in the discovery cohort were randomly divided in a 7:3 ratio. Thyroid tissue and blood T-cell repertoires from about six Graves' hyperthyroidism patients were also compared in the study. Once sampling was done, hyperthyroidism patients were given methimazole at a starting dose of 30 mg daily, whereas ophthalmopathy patients were given high-dose intravenous methylprednisolone. TCR Vbeta CDR3 sequencing of roughly 140 peripheral blood samples (43 ophthalmopathy, 70 to 85 hyperthyroidism and some 17 progressor patients) is reported in the paper. Overall study outcomes, separate from this receptor: A model built on a 13 V-J signature distinguished ophthalmopathy from stable hyperthyroidism, reaching about 89% sensitivity and about 81% specificity in cross-validation and 80%/75% in testing. In validation, the model predicted progression to ophthalmopathy a median of about 6 months before onset, with approximately 71% sensitivity and roughly 77% specificity. Most expanded thyroid clonotypes (frequency above 0.001) were also found in blood, which suggests that blood repertoires may mirror thyroid immune responses. No statistical method was used to fix the sample size in advance, and group allocation was not hidden from the investigators.

The trim is 7 bases for V and 0 bases for J, with a gap of 4 bases between the germline ends. From cysteine to phenylalanine, the CDR3 is 11 amino acids long. CDR3 DNA is the only sequence kept; it has 33 bases, read in frame from the first base. As encoded in the germline V gene, CDR1 is MNHEY while CDR2 is SVGAGI. Ophthalmopathy patients had moderately to severely active disease, Clinical Activity Score of at least 3, NOSPECS grade of at least 4, and duration under 3 months. The study excluded patients with uncontrolled infections, other autoimmune diseases, pregnancy or lactation. Diagnoses were established on the basis of clinical symptoms, serum thyroxine and TRAb, thyroid ultrasound, and orbital computed tomography. PBMCs were separated from about 10 ml of fresh peripheral blood using Ficoll-Paque density gradient centrifugation. Total RNA was extracted using Trizol reagent, and RNA quality was assessed on an Agilent 2100 Bioanalyzer.

The specimen sequenced was blood. The chain is made from TRBV6-5 and TRBJ2-7; the D gene remains uncertain. The sequence was collected from a woman aged 40 to 49 with Graves' ophthalmopathy. The CDR3 amino acid sequence is: CASKSSYEQYF. The DNA sequence follows: TGTGCCAGCAAGAGCTCCTACGAGCAGTACTTC.